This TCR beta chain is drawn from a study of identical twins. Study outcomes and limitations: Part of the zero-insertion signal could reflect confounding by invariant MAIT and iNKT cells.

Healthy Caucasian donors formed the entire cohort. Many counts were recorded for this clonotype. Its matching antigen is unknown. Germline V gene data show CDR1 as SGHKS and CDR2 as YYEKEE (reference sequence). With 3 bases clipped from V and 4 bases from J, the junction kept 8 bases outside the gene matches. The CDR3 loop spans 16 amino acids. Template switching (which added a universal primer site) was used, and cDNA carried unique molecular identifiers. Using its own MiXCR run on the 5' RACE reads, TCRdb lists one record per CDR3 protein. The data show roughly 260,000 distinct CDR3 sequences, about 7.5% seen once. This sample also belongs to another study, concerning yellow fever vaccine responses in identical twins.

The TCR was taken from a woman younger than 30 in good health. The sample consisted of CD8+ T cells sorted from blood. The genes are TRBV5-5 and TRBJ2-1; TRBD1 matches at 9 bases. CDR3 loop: CASSSPGQGTYNEQFF. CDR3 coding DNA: TGTGCCAGCAGCTCTCCGGGACAGGGAACATACAATGAGCAGTTCTTC.